The clone carrying this T cell receptor beta chain was observed a few times. Its antigen is as yet unknown. The data belong to a study of beta chain features in type 1 diabetes. About the research overall: Summed over all samples, the examined sorted cells came to roughly 110 million. Findings of the study overall: Type 1 diabetes patients had VDJ junctions that carried fewer insertions and more deletions. It was among patients, rather than healthy donors, that naive, central memory and Treg TCRB repertoires appeared more similar. All four CD4+ subsets of Type 1 diabetes patients contained TCRB CDR3s that were moderately but significantly shorter.

Markers CD45RO/CCR7/CD25/CD127/CD95/CD27 served to sort CD4+ naive, central memory, regulatory and stem cell-like memory cells. Trimming took 2 bases from V and 3 from J, leaving 6 bases between them. The CDR3 runs to 13 residues. Germline CDR1 is LGHNA and CDR2 is YSLEER. The isolated RNA, all of it, was reverse transcribed, so expressed TCRB transcripts were what got sequenced. Generated by immunoSEQ multiplex PCR, the TCRdb table keeps only in-frame clones and is missing some. The sample includes around 690,000 clones, 9.5% to 15% of them seen just once. Sequenced: naive CD4+ T cells from blood. The origin of this receptor is a man under 40 with type 1 diabetes. The genes are TRBV4-3 and TRBJ2-3; D unclear. CDR3 bases: TGCGCCAGCAGCCAAAGACTGACAGATACGCAGTATTTT. Its protein product is CASSQRLTDTQYF.